This TCR beta chain was retrieved from a study of T cell changes during pregnancy in multiple sclerosis. TCRdb's table, derived via immunoSEQ multiplex PCR, lists solely in-frame clones and lacks some. The sample holds some 56,000 clones, about 90% seen once. Specimen: CD4+ T cells from peripheral blood mononuclear cells, collected after pregnancy. This TCR was sampled from a female donor with multiple sclerosis, enrolled in a pregnancy study.

The CDR3 nucleotides read TGTGCCAGCAGTTACTCAGGACAGGGTGGACCAGATACGCAGTATTTT. This sequence encodes CASSYSGQGGPDTQYF. The chain recombines TRBV6-5 with TRBJ2-3; 8 bases are a match to TRBD1. V trimming: 0 bases; J trimming: 4 bases; junction bases outside the gene matches: 6. Germline CDR1 MNHEY, CDR2 SVGAGI. The CDR3 has 16 residues.